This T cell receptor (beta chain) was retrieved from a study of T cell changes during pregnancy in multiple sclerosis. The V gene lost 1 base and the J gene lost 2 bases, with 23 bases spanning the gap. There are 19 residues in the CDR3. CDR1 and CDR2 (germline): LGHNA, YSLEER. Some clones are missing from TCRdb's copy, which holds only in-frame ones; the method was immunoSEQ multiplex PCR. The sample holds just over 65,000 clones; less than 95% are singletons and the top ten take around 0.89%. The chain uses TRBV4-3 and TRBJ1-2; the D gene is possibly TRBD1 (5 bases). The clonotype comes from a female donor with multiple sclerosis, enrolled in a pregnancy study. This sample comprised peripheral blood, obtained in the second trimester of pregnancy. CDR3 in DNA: TGCGCCAGCAGCCAAGGCAGGGTGCGTGCCTCTTCTGTAAACTATGGCTACACCTTC. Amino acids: CASSQGRVRASSVNYGYTF.